Following are 25 T cell receptor beta chains from one sample sequenced in a study of breast tumors, draining lymph nodes, adjacent tissues. Axillary draining lymph nodes of breast cancer patients supplied the node samples. TCRdb processed the multiplex PCR reads anew with MiXCR; each CDR3 protein has one entry. The data show 130,000 or so distinct CDR3 sequences, about 20% seen once. The specimen sequenced was axillary lymph node tissue. The receptors come from a female donor with breast cancer. Some clones in this sample may be carry-over from other donors' samples.

As concerns this clonotype: This may be a read error: a much more frequent sequence differs by one nucleotide. CDR3 DNA: TGTGTCTGGAGTGCGGGAAGTCTCGTGGGCGAGCAGTACTTC. As protein: CVWSAGSLVGEQYF. This chain connects TRBV30 to TRBJ2-7; D may be TRBD2 (6 bases). Germline CDR1 and CDR2: GTSNPN and SVGIG (reference sequence). The CDR3 has 14 amino acids.

Points on this clonotype: No conserved phenylalanine or tryptophan ends this CDR3, so it is likely a read error. V is TRBV5-1 and J is TRBJ2-2; D remains unclear. Trimming removed 1 base at V and 6 bases at J, with 1 base between. This CDR3 region has 11 residues. CDR1 is SGHRS, CDR2 YFSETQ, per germline. The CDR3, as DNA: TGCGCCAGCAGCTTGTCCGGGGAGCTGTTTTCT. Amino acids: CASSLSGELFS.

In this sample, this clonotype turned up many times. The V and J genes are TRBV20-1 and TRBJ1-2; TRBD1 is a possible D gene (5 bases). CDR3 length: 12 amino acids. CDR1 is DFQATT and CDR2 is SNEGSKA in the germline V gene (reference sequence). The CDR3 spells CTPGQGHYGYTF. CDR3 nucleotides: TGCACCCCAGGACAAGGACACTATGGCTACACCTTC.

This clonotype was seen at least ten times. The rearrangement joins TRBV6-5 to TRBJ2-7; D is possibly TRBD1 (6 bases). The CDR3 runs to 13 residues. Germline V gene data show CDR1 as MNHEY and CDR2 as SVGAGI. V gave up 2 bases and J gave up 9 bases, with 14 bases separating them. The CDR3 region has the DNA TGTGCCAGCAGTTACGGTCGCAGGGGAACGCAGTACTTC. The encoded protein is CASSYGRRGTQYF.

Worth noting for this clonotype: Since no conserved phenylalanine or tryptophan closes the CDR3, a read error is the likely cause. V usage is TRBV28 and J usage is TRBJ2-7, with a weak D call TRBD1 (6 bases). The CDR3 runs to 14 residues. Germline CDR1 is MDHEN and CDR2 is SYDVKM. DNA for the CDR3: TGTGCCGGCAGTTCCCGGACAGCTTCCTACGAGCAGTACTCC. This translates into CAGSSRTASYEQYS.

The genes are TRBV28 and TRBJ2-5; 7 nucleotides align to TRBD2. The length of the CDR3 is 14 residues. Germline loops: CDR1 MDHEN, CDR2 SYDVKM. Trimming at V came to 6 bases and at J to 2 bases, leaving 6 bases not matched to a gene. DNA of the CDR3: TGTGCCAGCAGCCGGAGCGGGATACAAGAGACCCAGTACTTC. Amino acid sequence: CASSRSGIQETQYF.

The chain combines TRBV10-2 with TRBJ1-1; no reliable D call. There are 13 residues in the CDR3. CDR1 and CDR2 (germline): WSHSY, SAAADI. Trimming pared 5 bases from V and 1 base from J, leaving 8 bases between. CDR3 in DNA: TGCGCCAGCAGTACCGGGAGGAACACTGAAGCTTTCTTT. As protein: CASSTGRNTEAFF.

Many counts were recorded for this clonotype. The chain is built from TRBV10-3 and TRBJ1-2; TRBD1 might be the D (5 bases). Trimming pared 3 bases from V and 4 bases from J, leaving 12 bases between. This CDR3 is 14 amino acids long. Germline CDR1 reads ENHRY; CDR2 reads SYGVKD. The chain's CDR3 is CAISDMGQLYGYTF. The CDR3 nucleotides are TGTGCCATCAGTGACATGGGGCAGCTCTATGGCTACACCTTC.

This clonotype was seen at least ten times. The rearrangement links TRBV24-1 to TRBJ2-7, with D perhaps matching TRBD1 (6 bases). Deletions cut 9 bases from V and 2 bases from J, with 13 bases between. Germline CDR1 reads KGHDR; CDR2 reads SFDVKD. The CDR3 runs to 13 residues. The CDR3 loop is CATQGTETYEQYF. The CDR3 nucleotides read TGTGCCACCCAGGGGACGGAGACCTACGAGCAGTACTTC.

The table lists this clonotype with many counts. The chain couples TRBV10-3 to TRBJ2-1, with TRBD1 matching 9 bases. V lost 0 bases, J lost 5 bases, and 5 bases stayed unmatched. Germline CDR1 ENHRY, CDR2 SYGVKD. This CDR3 is 16 amino acids long. CDR3: CAISESTRQGDNEQFF. DNA for the CDR3: TGTGCCATCAGTGAGTCTACCAGACAGGGGGACAATGAGCAGTTCTTC.

The sample holds many counts of this clonotype. V gene TRBV2 combines with J gene TRBJ2-2; tentative D call: TRBD2 (6 bases). V was trimmed by 5 bases and J by 0 bases, leaving 16 bases between them. The germline V gene has CDR1 SNHLY and CDR2 FYNNEI. CDR3 size: 17 residues. The CDR3 DNA follows: TGTGCCAGCAGTCTTGCTAGCGTCGGGGCGAACACCGGGGAGCTGTTTTTT. Translation: CASSLASVGANTGELFF. The variable domain in full, with the rest retrieved from reference TRBV2 and TRBJ2-2, is EPEVTQTPSHQVTQMGQEVILRCVPISNHLYFYWYRQILGQKVEFLVSFYNNEISEKSEIFDDQFSVERPDGSNFTLKIRSTKLEDSAMYFCASSLASVGANTGELFFGEGSRLTVL.

This clonotype has only one observation. A read error may be the cause here, since a much bigger clone is one base away. The genes are TRBV6-6 and TRBJ1-2; 10 bases fit TRBD1. The CDR3 is 16 amino acids. Germline lookup yields CDR1 MNHNY and CDR2 SVGAGI (reference sequence). The V segment lost 5 bases and the J segment 2 bases; nucleotides outside the gene matches: 8. CDR3 sequence (DNA): TGTGCCAGCAGTGAGAACGGGGACAGGGGAAACTATGGCTACACCTTC. Translation gives CASSENGDRGNYGYTF.

J is TRBJ2-3 and V is TRBV9; 8 bases agree with TRBD2. Losses at the gene ends were 4 bases for V and 3 bases for J; bases not matched to a gene: 13. The germline CDR1 and CDR2 sequences are SGDLS and YYNGEE. The CDR3 spans 17 residues. The CDR3 is CASSPTTGAGVTDTQYF. CDR3 DNA sequence: TGTGCCAGCAGCCCGACGACCGGAGCGGGAGTTACAGATACGCAGTATTTT.

Only a few counts were recorded for this clonotype. The chain links TRBV19 to TRBJ1-5; 7 bases match TRBD1. Germline V gives CDR1 LNHDA, CDR2 SQIVND (reference sequence). The V and J ends lost 9 bases and 0 bases, in that order; junction bases with no gene match: 11. This CDR3 is 16 amino acids long. The CDR3 sequence: CASLPRDSNSNQPQHF. The CDR3 DNA sequence: TGTGCCAGCCTCCCCCGGGACAGCAATAGCAATCAGCCCCAGCATTTT.

As to this clonotype: This may come from a read error, since a much larger clone is one base off. V and J are TRBV5-1 and TRBJ1-5; D unresolved. Between the trimmed V and J ends, which lost 4 bases and 5 bases, there was a span of 10 bases. Germline V gene data show CDR1 as SGHRS and CDR2 as YFSETQ. The CDR3 consists of 13 residues. CDR3 sequence reads: CASSPVPDQPQHF. For the CDR3, the DNA is TGCGCCAGCAGCCCAGTTCCGGATCAGCCCCAGCATTTT.

This clonotype was recorded at least ten times. The rearrangement joins TRBV19 to TRBJ1-5; TRBD1 is a possible D gene (6 bases). The CDR3 consists of 13 residues. CDR1 and CDR2 (germline): LNHDA, SQIVND (reference sequence). The V and J ends lost 2 bases and 5 bases respectively, with 7 bases between them. The CDR3 DNA is TGTGCCAGTAGTATAAGGGGGGATCAGCCCCAGCATTTT. Translated, it gives CASSIRGDQPQHF.

Note on this clonotype: One base away lies a much larger clone, so this may be a sequencing read error. V is TRBV5-1 and J is TRBJ2-2, with 9 bases that match TRBD2. The germline V gene encodes CDR1 SGHRS and CDR2 YFSETQ. The CDR3 consists of 16 residues. V lost 1 base to trimming and J lost 8 bases; unmatched junction nucleotides: 9. CDR3 loop: CASSLTLAGLSGELFF. CDR3 coding DNA: TGCGCCAGCAGCTTGACCCTAGCGGGACTTTCTGGGGAGCTGTTTTTT. The full variable domain, rest sourced from reference TRBV5-1 and TRBJ2-2, is KAGVTQTPRYLIKTRGQQVTLSCSPISGHRSVSWYQQTPGQGLQFLFEYFSETQRNKGNFPGRFSGRQFSNSRSEMNVSTLELGDSALYLCASSLTLAGLSGELFFGEGSRLTVL.

This clonotype was recorded a few times. The gene calls are TRBV5-6 and TRBJ1-2; no reliable D call. V was shortened by 0 bases and J by 5 bases, with 11 bases between the two germline ends. In germline, CDR1 is SGHDT, CDR2 YYEEEE. The CDR3 is 14 residues long. CDR3 DNA sequence: TGTGCCAGCAGCTTGGGGGGAGGGAAATATGGCTACACCTTC. It translates to CASSLGGGKYGYTF. Filled out from reference TRBV5-6 and TRBJ1-2, the complete variable domain reads DAGVTQSPTHLIKTRGQQVTLRCSPKSGHDTVSWYQQALGQGPQFIFQYYEEEERQRGNFPDRFSGHQFPNYSSELNVNALLLGDSALYLCASSLGGGKYGYTFGSGTRLTVV.

This clonotype was picked up many times. The rearrangement links TRBV7-2 to TRBJ2-2; 10 bases align to TRBD1. Germline lookup yields CDR1 SGHTA and CDR2 FQGNSA. The V gene end was trimmed by 6 bases and the J gene end by 5 bases; junction bases not matched to a gene: 3. The CDR3 runs to 14 residues. CDR3 nucleotides: TGTGCCAGCAGTGGACAGGGGGTGACCGGGGAGCTGTTTTTT. It encodes CASSGQGVTGELFF.

This clonotype was seen ten or more times. The J gene is TRBJ2-1, the V gene TRBV19; tentative D call: TRBD1 (6 bases). V lost 1 base, J lost 3 bases, and 10 bases lay in between. The CDR3 is 15 residues long. Germline assignment: CDR1 LNHDA and CDR2 SQIVND (reference sequence). DNA for the CDR3: TGTGCCAGTAGTATAGGAACAGGGAGCTACAATGAGCAGTTCTTC. This encodes CASSIGTGSYNEQFF. The whole variable domain, remainder taken from reference TRBV19 and TRBJ2-1, is DGGITQSPKYLFRKEGQNVTLSCEQNLNHDAMYWYRQDPGQGLRLIYYSQIVNDFQKGDIAEGYSVSREKKESFPLTVTSAQKNPTAFYLCASSIGTGSYNEQFFGPGTRLTVL.

This clonotype was recorded at least ten times. The chain uses TRBV20-1 and TRBJ2-1; 11 nucleotides line up with TRBD2. This CDR3 region has 15 residues. CDR1 DFQATT and CDR2 SNEGSKA come from the germline V gene (reference sequence). V lost 6 bases to trimming and J lost 8 bases; unmatched junction nucleotides: 12. The CDR3 spells CSARSTSGRTDEQFF. DNA of the CDR3: TGCAGTGCCCGAAGTACTAGCGGGAGAACAGATGAGCAGTTCTTC.

The CDR3 spells CASTKTGNYSPLHF. CDR3 nucleotide sequence: TGTGCCAGCACCAAGACAGGGAACTATTCACCCCTCCACTTT. V is TRBV28 and J is TRBJ1-6; 7 bases map to TRBD1. The CDR3 length is 14 residues. Losses at the gene ends were 7 bases for V and 8 bases for J; bases not matched to a gene: 8. In germline, CDR1 is MDHEN, CDR2 SYDVKM. The variable domain in full, with the rest retrieved from reference TRBV28 and TRBJ1-6, is DVKVTQSSRYLVKRTGEKVFLECVQDMDHENMFWYRQDPGLGLRLIYFSYDVKMKEKGDIPEGYSVSREKKERFSLILESASTNQTSMYLCASTKTGNYSPLHFGNGTRLTVT.

As to this clonotype: A single base separates this from a much larger clone, so it may be a read error. The V gene is TRBV4-3, the J gene TRBJ2-1; TRBD1 aligns across 7 bases. Germline V gives CDR1 LGHNA, CDR2 YSLEER. The CDR3 spans 14 residues. CDR3 in DNA: TGCGCCAGCAGCCAGACAGGGAGTTACAATGGGCAGTTCTTC. This codes for CASSQTGSYNGQFF.

Concerning this clonotype: A much larger clonotype is one base distant, so this may be a read error. The chain joins TRBV5-1 to TRBJ2-5; a possible D gene is TRBD2 (5 bases). The V gene's germline CDR1 is SGHRS and CDR2 YFSETQ. The CDR3 is 13 amino acids. V gave up 4 bases and J gave up 9 bases, with 16 bases separating them. For the CDR3, the DNA is TGCGCCAGCAGCGCCGCCCCCAAGGAGGCCCAGTACTTC. It specifies CASSAAPKEAQYF.

This clonotype was counted many times. The gene calls are TRBV5-6 and TRBJ1-3, with D unclear. The CDR3 sequence is 16 residues long. The V gene's germline CDR1 is SGHDT and CDR2 YYEEEE. Trimming removed 0 bases at V and 0 bases at J, with 10 bases between. In DNA form, the CDR3 reads TGTGCCAGCAGCTTGGTGACGCCGAGCTCTGGAAACACCATATATTTT. This sequence encodes CASSLVTPSSGNTIYF.